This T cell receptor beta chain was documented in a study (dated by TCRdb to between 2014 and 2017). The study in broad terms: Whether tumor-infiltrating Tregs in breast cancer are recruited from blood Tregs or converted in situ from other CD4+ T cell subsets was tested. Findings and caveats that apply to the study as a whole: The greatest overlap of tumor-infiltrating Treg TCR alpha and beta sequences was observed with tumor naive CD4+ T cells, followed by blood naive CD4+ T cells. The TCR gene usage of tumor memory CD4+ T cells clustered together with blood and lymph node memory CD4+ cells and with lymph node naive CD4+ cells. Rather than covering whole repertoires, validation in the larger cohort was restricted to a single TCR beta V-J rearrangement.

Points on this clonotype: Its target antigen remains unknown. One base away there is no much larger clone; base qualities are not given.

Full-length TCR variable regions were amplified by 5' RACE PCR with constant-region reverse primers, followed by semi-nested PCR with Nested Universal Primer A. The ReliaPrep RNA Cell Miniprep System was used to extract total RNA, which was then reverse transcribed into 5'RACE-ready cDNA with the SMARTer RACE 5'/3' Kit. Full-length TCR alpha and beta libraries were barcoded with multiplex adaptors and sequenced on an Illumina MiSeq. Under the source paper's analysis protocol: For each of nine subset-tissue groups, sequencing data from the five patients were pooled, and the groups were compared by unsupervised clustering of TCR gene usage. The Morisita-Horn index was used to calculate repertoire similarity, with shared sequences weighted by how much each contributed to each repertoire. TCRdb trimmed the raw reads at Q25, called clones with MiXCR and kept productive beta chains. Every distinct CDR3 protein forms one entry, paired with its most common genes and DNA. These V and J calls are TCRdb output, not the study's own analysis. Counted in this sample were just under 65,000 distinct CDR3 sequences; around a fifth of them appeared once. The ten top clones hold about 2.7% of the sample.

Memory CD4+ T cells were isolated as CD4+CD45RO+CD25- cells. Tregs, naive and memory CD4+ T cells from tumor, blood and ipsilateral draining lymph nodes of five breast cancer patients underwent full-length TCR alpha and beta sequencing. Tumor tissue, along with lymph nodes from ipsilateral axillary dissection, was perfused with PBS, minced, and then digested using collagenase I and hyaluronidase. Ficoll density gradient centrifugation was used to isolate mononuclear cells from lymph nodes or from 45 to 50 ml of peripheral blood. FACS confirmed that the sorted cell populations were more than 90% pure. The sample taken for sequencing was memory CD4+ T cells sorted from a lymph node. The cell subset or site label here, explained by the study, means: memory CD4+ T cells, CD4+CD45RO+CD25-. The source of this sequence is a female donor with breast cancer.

The CDR3 protein sequence reads: CASSLASQQPQHF. In nucleotides, the sequence is TGTGCCAGCAGCTTAGCATCCCAGCAGCCCCAGCATTTT. The V and J segments used are TRBV11-2 and TRBJ1-5; too little of a D gene remains to name it. Looking up the germline V gene yields CDR1 SGHAT and CDR2 FQNNGV. The germline ends are 8 bases apart after V is trimmed by 1 base and J by 7 bases. From the cysteine through the phenylalanine, the CDR3 covers 13 amino acids. Left in the record is the CDR3 DNA by itself, 39 bases read in frame from the first base.